These T cell receptor beta chains were read from a single sample in a study of TIL therapy for anti-PD-1-resistant metastatic lung cancer. TCRdb keeps only in-frame clones here, not all; method: immunoSEQ multiplex PCR. This table has about 10,000 clones, about 57% appearing once. The sample consisted of tumor tissue, taken at baseline. These receptors were collected from a person aged 25 to 79 with non-small cell lung cancer. Each CDR3 is given with its conserved first and last residue. Only some rows state a clone size, as once, few, many or a class for expanded clones.

>TRBV7-2|NA|TRBJ2-1
CASSLSSGFSNEQFF
>TRBV7-9|NA|TRBJ2-1
CASSLGDPTYNEQFF
>TRBV18|medium-sized|TRBJ2-2
CASSLQGAIRAGELFF
>TRBV2|NA|TRBJ2-1
CASSRTSGGFEQFF
>TRBV7-7|NA|TRBJ2-5
CASSPRGREETQYF
>TRBV5-6|few|TRBJ2-5
CASSLRAGRETQYF
>TRBV5-5|NA|TRBJ1-2
CASSLLEGGNYGYTF
>TRBV6-5|medium-sized|TRBJ1-5
CASSPLDGSNQPQHF
>TRBV5-1|NA|TRBJ1-1
CASKGSDAMNTEAFF
>TRBV20-1|few|TRBJ2-1
CSAQGVDEQFF
>TRBV27|NA|TRBJ1-2
CASSLTGQNYGYTF